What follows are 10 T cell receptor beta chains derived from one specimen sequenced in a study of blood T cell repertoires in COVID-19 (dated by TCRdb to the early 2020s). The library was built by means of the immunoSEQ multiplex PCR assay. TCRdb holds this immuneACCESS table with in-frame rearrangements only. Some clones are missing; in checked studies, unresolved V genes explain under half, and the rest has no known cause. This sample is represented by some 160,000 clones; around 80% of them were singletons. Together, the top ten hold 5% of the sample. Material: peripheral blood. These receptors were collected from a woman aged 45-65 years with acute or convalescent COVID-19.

The CDR3 here is CASSRLGGDTDTQYF. CDR3 sequence (DNA): TGTGCCAGCAGCCGCCTAGGTGGAGACACAGATACGCAGTATTTT. This chain joins TRBV7-2 and TRBJ2-3; D is uncertain. Germline loops: CDR1 SGHTA, CDR2 FQGNSA. V lost 5 bases and J 2 bases, leaving 14 bases between the germline ends. The CDR3 totals 15 residues.

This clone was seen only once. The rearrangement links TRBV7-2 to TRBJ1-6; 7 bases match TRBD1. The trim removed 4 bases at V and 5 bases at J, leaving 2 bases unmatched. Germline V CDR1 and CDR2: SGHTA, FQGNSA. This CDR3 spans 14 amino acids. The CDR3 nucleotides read TGTGCCAGCAGCTCGACAGGGAATAATTCACCCCTCCACTTT. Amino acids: CASSSTGNNSPLHF.

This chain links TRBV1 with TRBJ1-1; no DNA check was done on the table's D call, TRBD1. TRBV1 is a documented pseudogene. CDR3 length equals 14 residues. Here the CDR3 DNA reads TGCACCAGCAGCCTATTGACAGGGGGCACTGAAGCTTTCTTT. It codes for CTSSLLTGGTEAFF.

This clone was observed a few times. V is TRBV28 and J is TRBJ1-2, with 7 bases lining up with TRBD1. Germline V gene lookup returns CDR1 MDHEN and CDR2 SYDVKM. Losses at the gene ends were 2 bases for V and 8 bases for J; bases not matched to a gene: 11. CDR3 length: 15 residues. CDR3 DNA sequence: TGTGCCAGCAGTTTAGTTCCCGAGACAGGGCGAGGCTACACCTTC. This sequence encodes CASSLVPETGRGYTF.

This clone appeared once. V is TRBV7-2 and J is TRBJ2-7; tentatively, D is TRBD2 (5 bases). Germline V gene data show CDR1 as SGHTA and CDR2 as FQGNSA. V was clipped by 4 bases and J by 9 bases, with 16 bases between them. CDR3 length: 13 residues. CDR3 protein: CASSSNSDLGQYF. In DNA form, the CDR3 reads TGTGCCAGCAGCTCAAATAGCGACTTGGGGCAGTACTTC.

The DNA of the CDR3 is TGTGCCAGCAGTACCATGGGACAGAGAAATGAAAAACTGTTTTTT. This encodes CASSTMGQRNEKLFF. The J gene is TRBJ1-4, the V gene TRBV28; TRBD1 matches at 7 bases. The CDR3 consists of 15 residues. V was clipped by 5 bases and J by 5 bases; unmatched bases: 8. In germline, CDR1 is MDHEN, CDR2 SYDVKM.

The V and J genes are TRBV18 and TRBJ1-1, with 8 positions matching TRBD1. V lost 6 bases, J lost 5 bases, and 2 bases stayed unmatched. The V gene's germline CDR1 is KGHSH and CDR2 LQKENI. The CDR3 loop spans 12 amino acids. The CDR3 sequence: CASSQGATEAFF. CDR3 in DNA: TGTGCCAGCTCCCAGGGGGCTACTGAAGCTTTCTTT.

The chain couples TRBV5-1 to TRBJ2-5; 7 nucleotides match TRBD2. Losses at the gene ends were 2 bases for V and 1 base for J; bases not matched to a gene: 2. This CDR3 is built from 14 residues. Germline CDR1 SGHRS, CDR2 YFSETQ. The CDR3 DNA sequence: TGCGCCAGCAGCTTACTAGCGACCCAAGAGACCCAGTACTTC. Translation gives CASSLLATQETQYF. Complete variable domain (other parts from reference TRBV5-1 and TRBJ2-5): KAGVTQTPRYLIKTRGQQVTLSCSPISGHRSVSWYQQTPGQGLQFLFEYFSETQRNKGNFPGRFSGRQFSNSRSEMNVSTLELGDSALYLCASSLLATQETQYFGPGTRLLVL.

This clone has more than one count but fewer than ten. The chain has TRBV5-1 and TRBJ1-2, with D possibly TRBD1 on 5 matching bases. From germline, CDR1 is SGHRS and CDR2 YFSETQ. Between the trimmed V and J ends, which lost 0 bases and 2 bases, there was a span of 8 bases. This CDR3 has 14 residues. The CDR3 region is CASSLGGANYGYTF. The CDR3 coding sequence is TGCGCCAGCAGCTTGGGTGGGGCCAACTATGGCTACACCTTC.

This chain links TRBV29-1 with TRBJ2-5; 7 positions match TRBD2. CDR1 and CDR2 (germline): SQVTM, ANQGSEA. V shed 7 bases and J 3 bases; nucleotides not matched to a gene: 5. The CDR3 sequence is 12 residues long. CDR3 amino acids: CSGQGGEETQYF. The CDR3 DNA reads TGCAGCGGCCAGGGAGGGGAAGAGACCCAGTACTTC.